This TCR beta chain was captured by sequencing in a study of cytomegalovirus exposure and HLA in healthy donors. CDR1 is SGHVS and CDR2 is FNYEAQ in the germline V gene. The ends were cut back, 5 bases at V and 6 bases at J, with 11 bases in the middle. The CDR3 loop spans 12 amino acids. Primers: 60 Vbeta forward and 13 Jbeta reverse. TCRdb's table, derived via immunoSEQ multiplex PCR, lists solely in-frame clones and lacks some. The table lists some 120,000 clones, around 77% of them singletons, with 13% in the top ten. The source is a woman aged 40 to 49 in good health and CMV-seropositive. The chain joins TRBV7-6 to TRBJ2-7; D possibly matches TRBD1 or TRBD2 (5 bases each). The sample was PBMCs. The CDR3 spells CASSLEGLEQYF. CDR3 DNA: TGTGCCAGCAGCCTAGAGGGGCTCGAGCAGTACTTC.